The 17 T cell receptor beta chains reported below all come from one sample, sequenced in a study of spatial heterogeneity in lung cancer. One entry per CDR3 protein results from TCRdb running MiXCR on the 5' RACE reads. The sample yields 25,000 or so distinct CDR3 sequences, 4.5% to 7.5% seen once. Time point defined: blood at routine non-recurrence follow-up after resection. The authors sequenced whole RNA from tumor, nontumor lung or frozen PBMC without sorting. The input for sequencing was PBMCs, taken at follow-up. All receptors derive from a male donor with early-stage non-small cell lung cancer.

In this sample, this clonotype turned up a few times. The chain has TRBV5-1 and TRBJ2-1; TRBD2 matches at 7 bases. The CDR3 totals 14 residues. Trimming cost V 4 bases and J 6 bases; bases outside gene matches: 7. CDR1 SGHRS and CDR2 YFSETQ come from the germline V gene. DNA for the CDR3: TGCGCCAGCAGCGTGGATTTAGCGGGCAATGAGCAGTTCTTC. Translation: CASSVDLAGNEQFF.

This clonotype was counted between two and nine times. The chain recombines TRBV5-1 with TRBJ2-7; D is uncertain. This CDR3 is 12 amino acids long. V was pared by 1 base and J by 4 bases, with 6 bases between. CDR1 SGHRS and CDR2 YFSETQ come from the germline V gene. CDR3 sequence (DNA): TGCGCCAGCAGCTTGACTCAGTACGAGCAGTACTTC. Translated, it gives CASSLTQYEQYF.

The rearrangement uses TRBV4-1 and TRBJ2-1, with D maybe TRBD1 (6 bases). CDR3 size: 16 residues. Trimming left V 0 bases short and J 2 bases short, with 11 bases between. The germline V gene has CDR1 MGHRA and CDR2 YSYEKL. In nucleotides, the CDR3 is TGCGCCAGCAGCCAAGATCTGGGACAACCCTACAATGAGCAGTTCTTC. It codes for CASSQDLGQPYNEQFF.

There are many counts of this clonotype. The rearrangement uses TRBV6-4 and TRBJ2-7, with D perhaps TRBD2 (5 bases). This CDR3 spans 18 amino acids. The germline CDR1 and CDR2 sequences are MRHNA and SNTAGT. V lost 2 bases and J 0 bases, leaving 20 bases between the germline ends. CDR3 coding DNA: TGTGCCAGCAGTGACCCGGCTCCAGCGAGGGTAAGCTCCTACGAGCAGTACGTC. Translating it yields CASSDPAPARVSSYEQYV.

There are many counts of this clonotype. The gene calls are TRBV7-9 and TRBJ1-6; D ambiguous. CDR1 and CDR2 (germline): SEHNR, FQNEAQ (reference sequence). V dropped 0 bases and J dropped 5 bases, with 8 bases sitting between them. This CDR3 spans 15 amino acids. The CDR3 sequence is CASSLARTDNSPLHF. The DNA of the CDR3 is TGTGCCAGCAGCTTAGCCCGGACTGATAATTCACCCCTCCACTTT.

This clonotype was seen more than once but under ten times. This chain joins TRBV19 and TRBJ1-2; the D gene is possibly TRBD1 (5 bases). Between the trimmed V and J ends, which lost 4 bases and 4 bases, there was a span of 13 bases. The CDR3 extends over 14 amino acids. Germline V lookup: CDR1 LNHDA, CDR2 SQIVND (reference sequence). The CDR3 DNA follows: TGTGCCAGTAGTACTGGGGTACAGGTCTATGGCTACACCTTC. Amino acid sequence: CASSTGVQVYGYTF. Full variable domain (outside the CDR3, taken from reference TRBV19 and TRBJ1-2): DGGITQSPKYLFRKEGQNVTLSCEQNLNHDAMYWYRQDPGQGLRLIYYSQIVNDFQKGDIAEGYSVSREKKESFPLTVTSAQKNPTAFYLCASSTGVQVYGYTFGSGTRLTVV.

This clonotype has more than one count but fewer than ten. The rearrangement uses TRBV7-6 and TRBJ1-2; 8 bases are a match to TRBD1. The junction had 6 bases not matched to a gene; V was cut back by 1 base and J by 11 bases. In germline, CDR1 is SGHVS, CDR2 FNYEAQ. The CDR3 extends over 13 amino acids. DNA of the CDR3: TGTGCCAGCAGCTTAGACCGGACAGGGATGTACACCTTC. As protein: CASSLDRTGMYTF.

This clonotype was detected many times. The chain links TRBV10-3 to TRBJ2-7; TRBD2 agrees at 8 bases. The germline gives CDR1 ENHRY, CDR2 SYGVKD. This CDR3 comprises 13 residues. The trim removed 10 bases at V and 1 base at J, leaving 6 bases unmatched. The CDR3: CATYSGNSYEQYF. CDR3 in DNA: TGTGCCACCTATAGCGGGAATTCCTACGAGCAGTACTTC.

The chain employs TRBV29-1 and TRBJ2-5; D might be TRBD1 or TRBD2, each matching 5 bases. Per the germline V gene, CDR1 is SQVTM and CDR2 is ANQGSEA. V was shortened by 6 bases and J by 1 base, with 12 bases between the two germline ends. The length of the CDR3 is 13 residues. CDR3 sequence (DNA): TGCAGCGTCCATCTCGGGGCCCAAGAGACCCAGTACTTC. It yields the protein CSVHLGAQETQYF.

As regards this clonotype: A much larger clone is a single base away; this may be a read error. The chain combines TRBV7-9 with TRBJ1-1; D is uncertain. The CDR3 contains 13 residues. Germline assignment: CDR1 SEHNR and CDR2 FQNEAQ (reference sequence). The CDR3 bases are TGTGTCAGCAGCTTAGTTGGAGGACCTGAAGCTTTCTTT. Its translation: CVSSLVGGPEAFF.

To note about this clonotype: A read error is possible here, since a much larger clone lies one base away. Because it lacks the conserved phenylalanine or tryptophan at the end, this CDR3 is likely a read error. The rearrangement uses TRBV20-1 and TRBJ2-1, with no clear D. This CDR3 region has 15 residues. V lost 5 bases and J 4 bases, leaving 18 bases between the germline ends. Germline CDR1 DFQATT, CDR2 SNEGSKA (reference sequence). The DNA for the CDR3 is TGCAGTGCTGGACCTCCCCGGGCCTTTTACAATGAGCAGTTCTCC. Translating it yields CSAGPPRAFYNEQFS.

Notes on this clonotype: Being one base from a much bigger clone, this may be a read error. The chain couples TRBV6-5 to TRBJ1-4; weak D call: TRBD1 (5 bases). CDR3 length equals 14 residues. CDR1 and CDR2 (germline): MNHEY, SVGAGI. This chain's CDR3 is CARDSIPSGEKRFF. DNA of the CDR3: TGTGCCAGAGACAGTATACCCTCCGGTGAAAAACGGTTTTTT.

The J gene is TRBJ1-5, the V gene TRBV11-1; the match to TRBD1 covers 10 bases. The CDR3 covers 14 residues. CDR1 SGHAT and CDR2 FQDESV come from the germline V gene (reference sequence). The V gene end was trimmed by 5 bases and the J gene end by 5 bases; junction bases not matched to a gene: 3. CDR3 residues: CASSTGQGDQPQHF. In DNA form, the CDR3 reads TGTGCCAGCAGCACTGGACAGGGGGATCAGCCCCAGCATTTT.

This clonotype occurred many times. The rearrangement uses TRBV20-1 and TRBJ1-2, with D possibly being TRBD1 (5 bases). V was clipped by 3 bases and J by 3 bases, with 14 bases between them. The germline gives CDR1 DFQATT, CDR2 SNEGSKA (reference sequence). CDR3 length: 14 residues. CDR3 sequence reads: CSASSGGYDYGYTF. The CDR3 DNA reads TGCAGTGCTAGTTCGGGGGGATACGACTATGGCTACACCTTC.

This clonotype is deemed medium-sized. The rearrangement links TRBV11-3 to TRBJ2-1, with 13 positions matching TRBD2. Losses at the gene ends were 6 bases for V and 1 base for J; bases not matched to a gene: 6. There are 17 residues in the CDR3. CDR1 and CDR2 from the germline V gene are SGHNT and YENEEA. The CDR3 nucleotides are TGTGCCAGCAGTACCACTAGCGGGAGGGATTCCTACAATGAGCAGTTCTTC. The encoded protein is CASSTTSGRDSYNEQFF. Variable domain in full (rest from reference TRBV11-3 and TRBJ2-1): EAGVVQSPRYKIIEKKQPVAFWCNPISGHNTLYWYLQNLGQGPELLIRYENEEAVDDSQLPKDRFSAERLKGVDSTLKIQPAELGDSAVYLCASSTTSGRDSYNEQFFGPGTRLTVL.

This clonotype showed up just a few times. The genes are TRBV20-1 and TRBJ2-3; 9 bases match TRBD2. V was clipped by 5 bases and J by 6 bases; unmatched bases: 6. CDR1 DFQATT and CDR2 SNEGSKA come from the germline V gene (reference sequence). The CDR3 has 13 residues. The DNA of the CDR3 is TGCAGTGCTTCGAGCGGGGGGCTCGATACGCAGTATTTT. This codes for CSASSGGLDTQYF.

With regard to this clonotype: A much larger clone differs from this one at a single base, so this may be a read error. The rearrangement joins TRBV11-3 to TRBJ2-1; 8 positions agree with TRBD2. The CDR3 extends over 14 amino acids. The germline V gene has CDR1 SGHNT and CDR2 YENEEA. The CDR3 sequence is CASSRWTSFDEQLF. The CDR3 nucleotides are TGTGCCAGCAGCCGTTGGACTAGCTTCGATGAGCAGCTCTTC.